One and the same sample provided the 10 T cell receptor beta chains below, sequenced in a study of blood T cell repertoires in COVID-19. Clones were sequenced by immunoSEQ multiplex PCR, and TCRdb holds only the in-frame ones, with some missing. This table has about 400,000 clones, around 87% appearing once. The specimen sequenced was peripheral blood. The receptor source for this set is a human donor in a cohort sampled during active COVID-19.

The V call is TRBV5-1, the J call TRBJ1-4, with D uncertain. The germline CDR1 and CDR2 sequences are SGHRS and YFSETQ. The CDR3 length is 14 residues. The germline V and J ends were trimmed by 0 bases and 5 bases, with 8 bases remaining between them. The CDR3 region is CASSLGGSNEKLFF. DNA for the CDR3: TGCGCCAGCAGCTTGGGCGGTTCCAATGAAAAACTGTTTTTT.

The V and J genes are TRBV7-8 and TRBJ2-1, with a tentative D call TRBD2 (7 bases). This CDR3 contains 15 residues. V gave up 5 bases and J gave up 6 bases, with 17 bases separating them. Germline CDR1 reads SGHVS; CDR2 reads FQNEAQ. CDR3: CASSPRRGPSNEQFF. The CDR3 DNA reads as TGTGCCAGCAGCCCCAGGCGGGGGCCCTCCAATGAGCAGTTCTTC. The full variable domain, completed using reference TRBV7-8 and TRBJ2-1, is GAGVSQSPRYKVAKRGQDVALRCDPISGHVSLFWYQQALGQGPEFLTYFQNEAQLDKSGLPSDRFFAERPEGSVSTLKIQRTQQEDSAVYLCASSPRRGPSNEQFFGPGTRLTVL.

The chain joins TRBV10-3 to TRBJ2-1; 8 positions match TRBD2. V gave up 3 bases and J gave up 6 bases; unmatched junction bases: 10. The length of the CDR3 is 16 residues. Germline V gene lookup returns CDR1 ENHRY and CDR2 SYGVKD. CDR3 loop: CAISDRGLGWRNEQFF. The CDR3 nucleotides read TGTGCCATCAGTGACAGGGGACTAGGGTGGCGCAATGAGCAGTTCTTC.

This clone was found a few times. This rearrangement joins TRBV30 to TRBJ1-3; D uncertain. This CDR3 spans 12 amino acids. Germline-derived CDR1 and CDR2 are GTSNPN and SVGIG (reference sequence). The ends were cut back, 0 bases at V and 3 bases at J, with 3 bases in the middle. The CDR3: CAWSVLGNTIYF. CDR3 in DNA: TGTGCCTGGAGTGTACTTGGAAACACCATATATTTT.

The J gene is TRBJ1-3, the V gene TRBV18; a weak D match, TRBD1 (6 bases). CDR1 is KGHSH and CDR2 is LQKENI in the germline V gene. The CDR3 loop spans 17 amino acids. The V end was cut by 3 bases, the J end by 0 bases, with 15 bases between. The CDR3 DNA reads TGTGCCAGCTCACCCGGTGGCCGACAGGCCTCTGGAAACACCATATATTTT. It codes for CASSPGGRQASGNTIYF.

V usage is TRBV28 and J usage is TRBJ1-6; no reliable D call. From germline, CDR1 is MDHEN and CDR2 SYDVKM. Trimming shortened V by 5 bases and J by 8 bases, and 10 bases separated the two germline ends. The CDR3 is 13 amino acids. CDR3 loop: CASSPNADSPLHF. The CDR3 DNA reads TGTGCCAGCAGTCCCAACGCGGATTCACCCCTCCACTTT.

This chain uses TRBV5-1 with TRBJ2-1; 8 nucleotides match TRBD1. This CDR3 has 15 amino acids. Germline lookup yields CDR1 SGHRS and CDR2 YFSETQ. Unmatched junction bases numbered 5, after V lost 1 base and J lost 5 bases. CDR3 protein: CASSLNPTGDNEQFF. CDR3 sequence (DNA): TGCGCCAGCAGCTTGAATCCGACAGGGGACAATGAGCAGTTCTTC. Full variable domain (remainder filled in from reference TRBV5-1 and TRBJ2-1): KAGVTQTPRYLIKTRGQQVTLSCSPISGHRSVSWYQQTPGQGLQFLFEYFSETQRNKGNFPGRFSGRQFSNSRSEMNVSTLELGDSALYLCASSLNPTGDNEQFFGPGTRLTVL.

CDR3 DNA sequence: TGCGCCAGCAGCCAAGTTGGGCGGAGGTCGGGCTACACCTTC. Translated: CASSQVGRRSGYTF. The J gene is TRBJ1-2, the V gene TRBV4-1; the D is unclear. The V gene lost 1 base and the J gene lost 8 bases, with 14 bases spanning the gap. Germline-derived CDR1 and CDR2 are MGHRA and YSYEKL. The CDR3 covers 14 residues.

The chain combines TRBV12-2 with TRBJ2-1; the table's TRBD2 call for D was not verified on the DNA. TRBV12-2 is a documented pseudogene. CDR3 size: 17 residues. The CDR3 DNA reads TGTGCAAGTCGCCCCCGGCGGGGCTACCACTCCTACAATGAGCAGTTCTTC. Its protein product is CASRPRRGYHSYNEQFF.

This rearrangement joins TRBV2 to TRBJ1-5, with TRBD1 matching 11 bases. Germline CDR1 and CDR2: SNHLY and FYNNEI. V was clipped by 6 bases and J by 0 bases; unmatched bases: 16. The length of the CDR3 is 20 residues. The DNA of the CDR3 is TGTGCCAGCAGAAGAATCTATGGGACAGGGGGACATTATAGCAATCAGCCCCAGCATTTT. Residues: CASRRIYGTGGHYSNQPQHF.